Reported below is one T cell receptor beta chain. Its antigen remains unidentified. Looked up from germline, CDR1 is MNHNY and CDR2 is SVGAGI (reference sequence). V was pared by 0 bases and J by 4 bases, with 14 bases between. This CDR3 is 16 amino acids long. This sample stems from a study of shared clonotypes between healthy human individuals. The study's findings and limits: Investigators expected sequencing depth to affect clonotype sharing among donors. Sample collection involved blood only; tissue repertoires are likely different.

The naive CD8 population came from CD45RO-negative cells selected for CCR7, without terminally differentiated effector memory CD45RA+ cells. Some clones are missing from TCRdb's copy, which holds only in-frame ones; the method was immunoSEQ multiplex PCR. The profile shows hundreds of thousands of clones, more than 85% of them singletons. J is TRBJ2-3 and V is TRBV6-6; D is ambiguous. The sample comprised naive CD8+ T cells sorted from blood. This receptor was identified in a man aged 25 to 40 in good health. This CDR3 reads CASSYSVPAAADTQYF. The CDR3 region has the DNA TGTGCCAGCAGTTACTCGGTTCCAGCCGCAGCAGATACGCAGTATTTT.